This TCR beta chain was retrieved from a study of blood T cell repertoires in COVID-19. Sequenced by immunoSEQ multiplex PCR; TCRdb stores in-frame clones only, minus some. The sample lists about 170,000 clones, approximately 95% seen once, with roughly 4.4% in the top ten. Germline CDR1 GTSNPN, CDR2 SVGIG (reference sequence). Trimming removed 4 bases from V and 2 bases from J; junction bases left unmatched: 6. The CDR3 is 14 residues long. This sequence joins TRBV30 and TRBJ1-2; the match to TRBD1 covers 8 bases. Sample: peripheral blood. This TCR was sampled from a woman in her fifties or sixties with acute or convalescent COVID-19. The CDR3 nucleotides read TGTGCCTGGATAGGTGGACAGGGCAACTATGGCTACACCTTC. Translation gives CAWIGGQGNYGYTF.